One sample yielded the 6 T cell receptor beta chains listed below, sequenced in a study of T-cell memory formation after mild COVID-19. Using its own MiXCR run on the 5' RACE reads, TCRdb lists one record per CDR3 protein. In the table there are some 120,000 distinct CDR3 sequences, approximately 17% of which are singletons. Input material: PBMCs or a T cell subset sorted from them (not recorded which). The receptors derive from a man aged 18-30 years who had mild COVID-19 (a few samples of this study predate the infection). Cell type and time point are not known.

This clonotype appeared many times. The rearrangement joins TRBV29-1 to TRBJ1-1; 8 positions match TRBD1. CDR1 and CDR2 from the germline V gene are SQVTM and ANQGSEA. Trimming at V came to 3 bases and at J to 0 bases, leaving 6 bases not matched to a gene. This CDR3 contains 15 residues. CDR3 DNA sequence: TGCAGCGTTGAGAGGGACAGGTTAATGAACACTGAAGCTTTCTTT. Amino acid sequence: CSVERDRLMNTEAFF.

Ten or more counts support this clonotype. V is TRBV6-2 or TRBV6-3 and J is TRBJ2-7; 14 nucleotides match TRBD2. Unmatched junction bases numbered 6, after V lost 5 bases and J lost 6 bases. This CDR3 is 15 amino acids long. Germline-derived CDR1 and CDR2 are MNHEY and SVGEGT. The DNA of the CDR3 is TGTGCCAGCAGTCCGGGACTAGCGGGGGTAGGCGAGCAGTACGTC. Translating gives CASSPGLAGVGEQYV.

This clonotype has a handful of counts. The V call is TRBV5-8, the J call TRBJ2-7; 10 bases match TRBD1. Trimming cost V 3 bases and J 2 bases; bases outside gene matches: 5. This CDR3 region has 15 residues. The germline V gene has CDR1 SGHTS and CDR2 YDEGEE. The chain's CDR3 is CASSSGQGIAYEQYV. CDR3 sequence (DNA): TGTGCCAGCAGCTCGGGACAGGGGATTGCCTACGAGCAGTACGTC.

J is TRBJ2-7 and V is TRBV6-5, with 8 bases lining up with TRBD1. The CDR3 runs 12 residues. Trimming removed 6 bases from V and 9 bases from J; junction bases left unmatched: 7. Looked up from germline, CDR1 is MNHEY and CDR2 is SVGAGI. The CDR3, as DNA: TGTGCCAGCAGCCCGACAGGGGATGTGCAGTACTTC. Translation gives CASSPTGDVQYF.

This clonotype occurred a few times. This chain connects TRBV6-5 to TRBJ1-1; tentatively, D is TRBD1 (5 bases). V lost 8 bases and J 1 base, leaving 17 bases between the germline ends. This CDR3 is 15 amino acids long. Germline V CDR1 and CDR2: MNHEY, SVGAGI. The CDR3 region is CASVSFTGGNTEAFF. Written as DNA, the CDR3 is TGTGCCAGCGTATCCTTCACCGGGGGGAACACTGAAGCTTTCTTT.

The V and J genes are TRBV10-3 and TRBJ1-6, with D unclear. Germline V gives CDR1 ENHRY, CDR2 SYGVKD. Trimming shortened V by 4 bases and J by 6 bases, and 10 bases separated the two germline ends. This CDR3 has 14 residues. CDR3: CAISGVHPNSPLHF. DNA of the CDR3: TGTGCCATCAGTGGAGTACACCCTAATTCACCCCTCCACTTT.